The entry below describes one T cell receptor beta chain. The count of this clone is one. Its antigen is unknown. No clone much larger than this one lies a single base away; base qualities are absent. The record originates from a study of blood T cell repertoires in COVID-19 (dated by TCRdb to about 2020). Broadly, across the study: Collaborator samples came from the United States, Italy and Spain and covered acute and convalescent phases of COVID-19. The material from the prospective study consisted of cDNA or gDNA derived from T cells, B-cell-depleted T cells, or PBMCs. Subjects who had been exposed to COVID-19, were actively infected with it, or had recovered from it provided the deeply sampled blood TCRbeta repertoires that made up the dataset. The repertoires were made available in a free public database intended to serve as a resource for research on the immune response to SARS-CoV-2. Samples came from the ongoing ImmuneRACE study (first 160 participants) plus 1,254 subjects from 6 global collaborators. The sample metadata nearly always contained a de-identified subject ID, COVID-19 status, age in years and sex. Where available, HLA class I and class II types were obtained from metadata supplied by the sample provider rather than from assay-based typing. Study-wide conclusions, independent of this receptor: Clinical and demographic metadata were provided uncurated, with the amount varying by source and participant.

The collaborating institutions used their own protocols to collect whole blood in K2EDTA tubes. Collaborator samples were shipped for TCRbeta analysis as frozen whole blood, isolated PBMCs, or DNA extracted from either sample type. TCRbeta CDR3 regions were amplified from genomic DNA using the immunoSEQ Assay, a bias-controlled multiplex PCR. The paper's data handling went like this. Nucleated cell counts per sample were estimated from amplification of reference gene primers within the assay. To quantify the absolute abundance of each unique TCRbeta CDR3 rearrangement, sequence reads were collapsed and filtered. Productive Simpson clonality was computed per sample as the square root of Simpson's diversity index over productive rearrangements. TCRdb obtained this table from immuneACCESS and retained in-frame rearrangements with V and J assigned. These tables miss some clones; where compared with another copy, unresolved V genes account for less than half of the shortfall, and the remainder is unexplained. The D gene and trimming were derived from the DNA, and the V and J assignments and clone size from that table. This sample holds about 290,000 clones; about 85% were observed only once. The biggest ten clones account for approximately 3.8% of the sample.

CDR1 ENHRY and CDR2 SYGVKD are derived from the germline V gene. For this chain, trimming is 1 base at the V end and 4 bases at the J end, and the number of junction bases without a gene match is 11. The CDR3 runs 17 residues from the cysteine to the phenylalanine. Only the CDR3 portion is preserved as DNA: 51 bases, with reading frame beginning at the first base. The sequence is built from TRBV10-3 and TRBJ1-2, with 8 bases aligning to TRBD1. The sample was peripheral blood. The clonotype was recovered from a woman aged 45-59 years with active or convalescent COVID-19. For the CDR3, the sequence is CAISEWGTGREGYGYTF. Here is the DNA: TGTGCCATCAGTGAGTGGGGGACAGGCCGTGAAGGCTATGGCTACACCTTC.